The clone carrying this T cell receptor beta chain appeared many times. Germline V gives CDR1 PRHDT, CDR2 FYEKMQ (reference sequence). There are 18 residues in the CDR3. The trim removed 5 bases at V and 5 bases at J, leaving 14 bases unmatched. This sample is part of a study of blood T cell repertoires in COVID-19. Study overall: Some COVID-19 samples were acute and others convalescent; all came from the United States, Italy and Spain. PBMCs, B-cell-depleted T cells, or T cells were the source of the cDNA or gDNA that made up the material.

Per the study methods: By means of reference gene primer amplification, nucleated cell counts were estimated. Data came from immunoSEQ multiplex PCR; TCRdb stores just in-frame clones and leaves some out. That table supplies the V and J calls and clone size; D and trimming were determined from the DNA. The sample yields about 280,000 clones, around 82% seen once. This TCR came from a woman between 45 and 60 years old who had recovered from COVID-19. The chain has TRBV13 and TRBJ2-5; TRBD2 aligns across 13 bases. Sequencing was performed on peripheral blood. The CDR3 DNA sequence: TGTGCCAGCAGCCCGGGACTAGCGGGACGGTACCAAAAGGAGACCCAGTACTTC. Translated: CASSPGLAGRYQKETQYF.